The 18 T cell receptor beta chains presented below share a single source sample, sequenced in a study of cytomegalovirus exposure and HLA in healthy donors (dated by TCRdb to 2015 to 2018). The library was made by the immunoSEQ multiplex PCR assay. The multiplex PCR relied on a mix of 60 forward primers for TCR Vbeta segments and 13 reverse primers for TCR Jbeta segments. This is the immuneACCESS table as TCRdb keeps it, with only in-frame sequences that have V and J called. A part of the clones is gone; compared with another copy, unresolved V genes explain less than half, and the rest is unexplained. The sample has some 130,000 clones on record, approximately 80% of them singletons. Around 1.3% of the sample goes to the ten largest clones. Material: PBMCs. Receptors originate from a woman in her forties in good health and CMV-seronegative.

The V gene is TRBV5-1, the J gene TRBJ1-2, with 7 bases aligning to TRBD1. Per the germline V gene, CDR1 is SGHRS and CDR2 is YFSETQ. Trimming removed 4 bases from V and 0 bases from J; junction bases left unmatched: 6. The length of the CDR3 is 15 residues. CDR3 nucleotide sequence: TGCGCCAGCAGCGCCACGGGACAGCCTAACTATGGCTACACCTTC. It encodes CASSATGQPNYGYTF. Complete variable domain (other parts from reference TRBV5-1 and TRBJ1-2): KAGVTQTPRYLIKTRGQQVTLSCSPISGHRSVSWYQQTPGQGLQFLFEYFSETQRNKGNFPGRFSGRQFSNSRSEMNVSTLELGDSALYLCASSATGQPNYGYTFGSGTRLTVV.

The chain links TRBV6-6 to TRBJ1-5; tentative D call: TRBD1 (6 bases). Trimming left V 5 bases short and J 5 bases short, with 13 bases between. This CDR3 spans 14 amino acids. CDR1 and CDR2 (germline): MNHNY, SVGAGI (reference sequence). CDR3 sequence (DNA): TGTGCCAGCAGTGAGGACAGCTCTTATCAGCCCCAGCATTTT. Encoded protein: CASSEDSSYQPQHF.

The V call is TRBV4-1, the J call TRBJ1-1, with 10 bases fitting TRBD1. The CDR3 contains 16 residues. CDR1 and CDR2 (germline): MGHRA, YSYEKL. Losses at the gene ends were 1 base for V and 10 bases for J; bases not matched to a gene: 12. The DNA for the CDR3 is TGCGCCAGCAGCCAAGTCGAGACAGGGGGCGAGCTTGGAGCTTTCTTT. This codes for CASSQVETGGELGAFF.

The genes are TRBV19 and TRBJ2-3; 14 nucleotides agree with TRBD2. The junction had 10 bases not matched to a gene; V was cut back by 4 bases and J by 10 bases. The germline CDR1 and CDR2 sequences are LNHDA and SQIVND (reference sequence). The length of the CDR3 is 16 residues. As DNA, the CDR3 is TGTGCCAGTAGTACACAGACTAGCGGGGGGGAAGGGGCGCAGTATTTT. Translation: CASSTQTSGGEGAQYF. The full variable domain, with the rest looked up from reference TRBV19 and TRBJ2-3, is DGGITQSPKYLFRKEGQNVTLSCEQNLNHDAMYWYRQDPGQGLRLIYYSQIVNDFQKGDIAEGYSVSREKKESFPLTVTSAQKNPTAFYLCASSTQTSGGEGAQYFGPGTRLTVL.

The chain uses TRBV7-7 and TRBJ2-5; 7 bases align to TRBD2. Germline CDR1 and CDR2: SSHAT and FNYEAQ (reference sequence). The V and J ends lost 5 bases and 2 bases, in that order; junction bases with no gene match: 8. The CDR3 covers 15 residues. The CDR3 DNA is TGTGCCAGCAGCAGAACCGGGACTACACAAGAGACCCAGTACTTC. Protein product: CASSRTGTTQETQYF. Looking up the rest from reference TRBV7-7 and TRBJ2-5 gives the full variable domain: GAGVSQSPRYKVTKRGQDVTLRCDPISSHATLYWYQQALGQGPEFLTYFNYEAQPDKSGLPSDRFSAERPEGSISTLTIQRTEQRDSAMYRCASSRTGTTQETQYFGPGTRLLVL.

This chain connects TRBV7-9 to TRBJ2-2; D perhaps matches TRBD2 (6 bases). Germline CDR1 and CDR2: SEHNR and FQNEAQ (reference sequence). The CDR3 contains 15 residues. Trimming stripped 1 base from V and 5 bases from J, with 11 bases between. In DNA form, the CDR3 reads TGTGCCAGCAGCTTAGACGGCGGGAAAACCGGGGAGCTGTTTTTT. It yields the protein CASSLDGGKTGELFF.

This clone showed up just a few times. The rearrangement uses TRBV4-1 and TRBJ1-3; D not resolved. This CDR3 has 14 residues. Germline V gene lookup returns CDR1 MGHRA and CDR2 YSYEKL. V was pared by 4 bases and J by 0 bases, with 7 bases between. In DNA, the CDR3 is TGCGCCAGCAGCCCGGAGCGCTCTGGAAACACCATATATTTT. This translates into CASSPERSGNTIYF.

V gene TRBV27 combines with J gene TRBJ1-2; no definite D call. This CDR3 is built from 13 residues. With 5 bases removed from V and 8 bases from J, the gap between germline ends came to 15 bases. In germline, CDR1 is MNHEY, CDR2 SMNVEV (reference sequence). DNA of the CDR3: TGTGCCAGCAGTCCCCGGGCCGCGGGAGGCTACACCTTC. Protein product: CASSPRAAGGYTF.

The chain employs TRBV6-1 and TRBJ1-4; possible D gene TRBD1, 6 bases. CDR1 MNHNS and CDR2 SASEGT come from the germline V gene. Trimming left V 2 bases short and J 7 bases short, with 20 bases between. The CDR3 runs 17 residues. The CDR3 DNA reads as TGTGCCAGCAGTGAAAACCCTAAAGGGGGTTTGACTGAAAAACTGTTTTTT. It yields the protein CASSENPKGGLTEKLFF.

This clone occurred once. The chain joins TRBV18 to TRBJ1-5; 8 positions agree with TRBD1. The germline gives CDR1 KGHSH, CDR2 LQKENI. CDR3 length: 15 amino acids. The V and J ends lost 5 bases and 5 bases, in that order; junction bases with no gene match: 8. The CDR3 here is CASSSYRGLDQPQHF. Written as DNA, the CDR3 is TGTGCCAGCTCATCTTACAGGGGGTTGGATCAGCCCCAGCATTTT.

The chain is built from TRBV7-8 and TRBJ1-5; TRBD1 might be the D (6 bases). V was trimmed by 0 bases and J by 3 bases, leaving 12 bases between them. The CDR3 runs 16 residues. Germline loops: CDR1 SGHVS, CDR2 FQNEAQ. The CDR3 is CASSLALAGDNQPQHF. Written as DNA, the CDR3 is TGTGCCAGCAGCTTAGCGCTCGCAGGGGACAATCAGCCCCAGCATTTT.

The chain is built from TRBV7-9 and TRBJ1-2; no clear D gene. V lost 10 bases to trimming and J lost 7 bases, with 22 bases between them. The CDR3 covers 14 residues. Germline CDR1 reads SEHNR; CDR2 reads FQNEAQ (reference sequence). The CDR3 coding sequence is TGTGCCACAAGGAGGGCAGGCGAGGTGGGTGGCTACACCTTC. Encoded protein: CATRRAGEVGGYTF. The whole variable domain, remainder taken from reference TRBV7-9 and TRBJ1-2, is DTGVSQNPRHKITKRGQNVTFRCDPISEHNRLYWYRQTLGQGPEFLTYFQNEAQLEKSRLLSDRFSAERPKGSFSTLEIQRTEQGDSAMYLCATRRAGEVGGYTFGSGTRLTVV.

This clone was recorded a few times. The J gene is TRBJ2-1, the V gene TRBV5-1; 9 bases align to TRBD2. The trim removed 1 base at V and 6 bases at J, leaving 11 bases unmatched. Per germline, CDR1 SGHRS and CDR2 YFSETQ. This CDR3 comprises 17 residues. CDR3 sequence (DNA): TGCGCCAGCAGCTTGACCAGTTCGGGACTAGCTGCCAATGAGCAGTTCTTC. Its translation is CASSLTSSGLAANEQFF.

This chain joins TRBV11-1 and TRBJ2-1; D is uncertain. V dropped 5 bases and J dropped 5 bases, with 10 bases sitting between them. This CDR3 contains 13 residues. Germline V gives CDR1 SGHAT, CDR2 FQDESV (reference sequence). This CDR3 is CASSRARDNEQFF. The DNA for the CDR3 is TGTGCCAGCAGCCGCGCCCGGGACAATGAGCAGTTCTTC.

The CDR3 loop reads CASSLRVGTEAFF. In DNA, the CDR3 is TGTGCCAGCAGTCTCAGGGTTGGAACTGAAGCTTTCTTT. The chain employs TRBV27 and TRBJ1-1; TRBD1 is a possible D gene (5 bases). Per the germline V gene, CDR1 is MNHEY and CDR2 is SMNVEV (reference sequence). This CDR3 has 13 residues. The V end was cut by 5 bases, the J end by 5 bases, with 12 bases between.

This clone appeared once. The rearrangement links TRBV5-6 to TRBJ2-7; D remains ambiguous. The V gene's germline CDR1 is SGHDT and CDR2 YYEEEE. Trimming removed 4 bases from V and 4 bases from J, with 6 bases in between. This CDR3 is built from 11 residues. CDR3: CASSKTYEQYF. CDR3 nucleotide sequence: TGTGCCAGCAGCAAAACATACGAGCAGTACTTC.

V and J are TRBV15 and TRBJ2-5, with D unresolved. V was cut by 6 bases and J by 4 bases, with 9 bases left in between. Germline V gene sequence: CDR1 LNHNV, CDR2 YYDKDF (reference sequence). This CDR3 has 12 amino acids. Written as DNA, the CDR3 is TGTGCCACCAGTAATCCGCGAGAGACCCAGTACTTC. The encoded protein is CATSNPRETQYF.

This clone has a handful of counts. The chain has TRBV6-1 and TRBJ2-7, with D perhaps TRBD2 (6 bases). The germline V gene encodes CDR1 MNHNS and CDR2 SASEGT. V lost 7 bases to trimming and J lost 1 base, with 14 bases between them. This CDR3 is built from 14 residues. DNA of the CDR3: TGTGCCAGCATGCGGGACGCTGTGTCCTACGAGCAGTACTTC. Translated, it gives CASMRDAVSYEQYF.